A single sample is the source of the 24 T cell receptor beta chains below, sequenced in a study of shared clonotypes between healthy human individuals. The table came from immunoSEQ multiplex PCR; TCRdb's copy has only in-frame clones and leaves some out. Found here are just over 2,000,000 clones, 85% to 95% of them singletons; the top ten hold 0.1% to 0.15%. The sequenced sample consisted of naive CD4+ T cells sorted from blood. Subset given: CD45RA+ positively selected. Source of these receptors: a young man in good health.

This clone was detected only once. The V gene is TRBV11-2, the J gene TRBJ2-1; TRBD1 agrees at 8 bases. Germline V CDR1 and CDR2: SGHAT, FQNNGV. The ends lost 6 bases at V and 12 bases at J; junction bases unmatched: 7. The CDR3 has 12 amino acids. CDR3 amino acids: CASREGQGRQFF. The CDR3 bases are TGTGCCAGCAGGGAAGGACAGGGAAGGCAGTTCTTC.

This clone was counted a few times. An end of the junction differs from the germline gene, which may be a read error. The chain couples TRBV29-1 to TRBJ1-3; D gene ambiguous. This CDR3 has 11 amino acids. CDR1 SQVTM and CDR2 ANQGSEA come from the germline V gene. This chain's CDR3 is CSVVESGPVLF. The CDR3 nucleotides read TGCAGCGTTGTGGAGTCCGGGCCCGTTCTCTTT.

The chain links TRBV10-2 to TRBJ2-7; 7 bases are shared with TRBD1. CDR1 and CDR2 (germline): WSHSY, SAAADI. This CDR3 is 14 amino acids long. With 8 bases clipped from V and 1 base from J, the junction kept 8 bases outside the gene matches. Written as DNA, the CDR3 is TGCGCCAGCTTAGATACAGGGGCATCCTACGAGCAGTACTTC. This translates into CASLDTGASYEQYF.

This chain connects TRBV28 to TRBJ1-2; no reliable D call. Trimming took off 0 bases at V and 8 bases at J, with 7 bases between the two ends. This CDR3 spans 12 amino acids. Germline CDR1 and CDR2: MDHEN and SYDVKM. The CDR3 loop reads CASSLWDGGYTF. The CDR3 DNA follows: TGTGCCAGCAGTTTATGGGACGGCGGCTACACCTTC.

The V gene is TRBV5-1, the J gene TRBJ2-6; the D gene is possibly TRBD1 (6 bases). The CDR3 consists of 15 residues. The V end was cut by 4 bases, the J end by 0 bases, with 8 bases between. Germline-derived CDR1 and CDR2 are SGHRS and YFSETQ. The CDR3 DNA reads as TGCGCCAGCAGCCCAGGGGCCTCTGGGGCCAACGTCCTGACTTTC. It codes for CASSPGASGANVLTF.

This clone appeared once. The chain joins TRBV5-1 to TRBJ2-1, with 11 bases aligning to TRBD2. The V gene end was trimmed by 5 bases and the J gene end by 2 bases; junction bases not matched to a gene: 9. Per the germline V gene, CDR1 is SGHRS and CDR2 is YFSETQ. This CDR3 comprises 17 residues. The CDR3 loop is CASRPVSGRATYNEQFF. The DNA for the CDR3 is TGCGCCAGCAGGCCGGTTAGCGGGAGGGCCACCTACAATGAGCAGTTCTTC.

This rearrangement joins TRBV7-6 to TRBJ1-2, with a possible D match to TRBD1 (5 bases). There are 15 residues in the CDR3. Germline-derived CDR1 and CDR2 are SGHVS and FNYEAQ. V shed 2 bases and J shed 0 bases, with 10 bases lying between them. The CDR3: CASSLYTGANYGYTF. The CDR3 DNA follows: TGTGCCAGCAGCTTATATACGGGGGCTAACTATGGCTACACCTTC.

The chain recombines TRBV7-9 with TRBJ2-3; no clear D. Germline CDR1 reads SEHNR; CDR2 reads FQNEAQ (reference sequence). The V end lost 0 bases, the J end lost 8 bases, and 24 bases lay between the germline ends. This CDR3 is 18 amino acids long. Here the CDR3 reads CASSLAAGVAVSTSTQYF. CDR3 bases: TGTGCCAGCAGCTTAGCCGCAGGAGTAGCCGTGAGCACAAGTACGCAGTATTTT.

This chain links TRBV5-4 with TRBJ2-7; D may be TRBD1 (6 bases). The CDR3 loop spans 14 amino acids. CDR1 SGHNT and CDR2 YYREEE come from the germline V gene (reference sequence). With 0 bases removed from V and 4 bases from J, the gap between germline ends came to 11 bases. The CDR3 DNA reads TGTGCCAGCAGCTTGGATTCAGGGGCATACGAGCAGTACTTC. Its protein product is CASSLDSGAYEQYF.

V and J are TRBV7-9 and TRBJ2-5; D not certain. The CDR3 has 16 residues. The germline V and J ends were trimmed by 0 bases and 4 bases, with 15 bases remaining between them. Germline V CDR1 and CDR2: SEHNR, FQNEAQ (reference sequence). This CDR3 is CASSLASGIKGETQYF. The CDR3 DNA sequence: TGTGCCAGCAGCTTAGCTTCAGGCATCAAAGGAGAGACCCAGTACTTC.

V and J are TRBV5-1 and TRBJ2-1, with 8 nucleotides matching TRBD2. J was trimmed by 0 bases and V by 4 bases; bases with no gene match: 3. In germline, CDR1 is SGHRS, CDR2 YFSETQ. The CDR3 is 15 residues long. The CDR3 sequence is CASSTTSGSYNEQFF. In DNA, the CDR3 is TGCGCCAGCAGCACTACTAGCGGCTCCTACAATGAGCAGTTCTTC.

The rearrangement joins TRBV5-6 to TRBJ1-3, with a possible D match to TRBD1 (5 bases). V shed 0 bases and J shed 7 bases, with 14 bases lying between them. The CDR3 length is 15 residues. CDR1 is SGHDT and CDR2 is YYEEEE in the germline V gene. The CDR3 here is CASSLGRDVPNTIYF. The CDR3 nucleotides are TGTGCCAGCAGCTTGGGCAGGGATGTACCTAACACCATATATTTT.

Concerning this clone itself: This specimen includes other DNA sequences encoding the same CDR3. The chain has TRBV19 and TRBJ2-2; D gene unclear. The V gene lost 6 bases and the J gene lost 1 base, with 9 bases spanning the gap. This CDR3 spans 14 amino acids. Germline V gene data show CDR1 as LNHDA and CDR2 as SQIVND (reference sequence). As DNA, the CDR3 is TGTGCCAGTAGGTGGACGGGGAACACCGGGGAGCTGTTTTTT. Translated: CASRWTGNTGELFF. Combining the CDR3 with reference TRBV19 and TRBJ2-2 gives the whole variable domain DGGITQSPKYLFRKEGQNVTLSCEQNLNHDAMYWYRQDPGQGLRLIYYSQIVNDFQKGDIAEGYSVSREKKESFPLTVTSAQKNPTAFYLCASRWTGNTGELFFGEGSRLTVL.

This rearrangement joins TRBV6-6 to TRBJ1-2, with 10 bases that match TRBD1. The CDR3 covers 15 residues. V lost 2 bases and J lost 1; bases outside the gene matches: 1. In germline, CDR1 is MNHNY, CDR2 SVGAGI (reference sequence). This chain's CDR3 is CASSYDRGLNYGYTF. As DNA, the CDR3 is TGTGCCAGCAGTTACGACAGGGGGCTTAACTATGGCTACACCTTC.

This chain uses TRBV9 with TRBJ2-1; D is possibly TRBD2 (6 bases). Germline-derived CDR1 and CDR2 are SGDLS and YYNGEE. The CDR3 extends over 15 amino acids. V dropped 4 bases and J dropped 3 bases, with 14 bases sitting between them. CDR3 region: CASSPNTGLYNEQFF. The CDR3 bases are TGTGCCAGCAGCCCTAACACGGGACTCTACAATGAGCAGTTCTTC.

This clone has more than one count but fewer than ten. DNA of the CDR3: TGTGCCAGCAGTGAGCAGGAGCAGCCCCAGCATTTT. It specifies CASSEQEQPQHF. The gene calls are TRBV25-1 and TRBJ1-5, with D uncertain. The CDR3 is 12 amino acids. CDR1 and CDR2 from the germline V gene are MGHDK and SYGVNS. V was cut by 3 bases and J by 7 bases, with 7 bases left in between.

This chain links TRBV6-1 with TRBJ2-7, with D perhaps being TRBD1 or TRBD2 (5 bases each). The V gene lost 6 bases and the J gene lost 2 bases, with 11 bases spanning the gap. This CDR3 has 13 amino acids. Per germline, CDR1 MNHNS and CDR2 SASEGT. CDR3 DNA sequence: TGTGCCAGCAGCCGGGACGTGGCCTACGAGCAGTACTTC. This codes for CASSRDVAYEQYF.

The V call is TRBV6-4, the J call TRBJ1-5, with D perhaps matching TRBD1 (5 bases). Trimming stripped 10 bases from V and 1 base from J, with 11 bases between. Looked up from germline, CDR1 is MRHNA and CDR2 is SNTAGT. The CDR3 sequence is 13 residues long. CDR3 sequence: CAIPQESNQPQHF. In DNA, the CDR3 is TGTGCCATCCCACAGGAGAGCAATCAGCCCCAGCATTTT.

This clone appeared a single time. The chain links TRBV7-3 to TRBJ1-4, with D possibly being TRBD1 (6 bases). The CDR3 loop spans 15 amino acids. V shed 11 bases and J shed 5 bases, with 21 bases lying between them. Germline V gives CDR1 SGHTA, CDR2 FQGTGA. In DNA, the CDR3 is TGTGCCGACCGGACAGATAGCAACGTAAATGAAAAACTGTTTTTT. It specifies CADRTDSNVNEKLFF.

This clone was seen only once. V gene TRBV6-6 combines with J gene TRBJ2-3; TRBD2 matches 13 bases. V dropped 5 bases and J dropped 5; count of bases not matched to a gene: 7. The CDR3 runs to 16 residues. Germline assignment: CDR1 MNHNY and CDR2 SVGAGI (reference sequence). The chain's CDR3 is CASSTWTSGSRDTQYF. Written as DNA, the CDR3 is TGTGCCAGCAGTACCTGGACTAGCGGGAGTAGAGATACGCAGTATTTT.

The V call is TRBV19, the J call TRBJ1-2; no firm D call. The CDR3 covers 15 residues. Germline V gives CDR1 LNHDA, CDR2 SQIVND (reference sequence). V shed 3 bases and J shed 2 bases, with 13 bases lying between them. The CDR3 sequence: CASSIGHEVNYGYTF. CDR3 nucleotides: TGTGCCAGTAGTATCGGCCACGAAGTCAACTATGGCTACACCTTC. The whole variable domain, remainder taken from reference TRBV19 and TRBJ1-2, is DGGITQSPKYLFRKEGQNVTLSCEQNLNHDAMYWYRQDPGQGLRLIYYSQIVNDFQKGDIAEGYSVSREKKESFPLTVTSAQKNPTAFYLCASSIGHEVNYGYTFGSGTRLTVV.

The V and J genes are TRBV10-3 and TRBJ2-2; 13 bases align to TRBD2. The V and J ends lost 10 bases and 4 bases, in that order; junction bases with no gene match: 12. This CDR3 has 17 amino acids. Germline CDR1 is ENHRY and CDR2 is SYGVKD. CDR3 nucleotide sequence: TGTGCCAGCAAGGGGACTAGCGGGAACGACGTCACCGGGGAGCTGTTTTTT. This gives the protein CASKGTSGNDVTGELFF.

Concerning this clone itself: Just one base apart from a much larger clone, this may be a read error. Other DNA sequences within the sample encode an identical CDR3. The V and J genes are TRBV2 and TRBJ2-7; D uncertain. The CDR3 runs to 11 residues. V dropped 5 bases and J dropped 2 bases, with 4 bases sitting between them. Germline V lookup: CDR1 SNHLY, CDR2 FYNNEI. This CDR3 is CASSFTYEQYF. The DNA for the CDR3 is TGTGCCAGCAGTTTTACCTACGAGCAGTACTTC. The entire variable domain, with the rest obtained from reference TRBV2 and TRBJ2-7, is as follows: EPEVTQTPSHQVTQMGQEVILRCVPISNHLYFYWYRQILGQKVEFLVSFYNNEISEKSEIFDDQFSVERPDGSNFTLKIRSTKLEDSAMYFCASSFTYEQYFGPGTRLTVT.

The rearrangement links TRBV7-2 to TRBJ1-2; a weak D match, TRBD1 (5 bases). CDR3 length: 15 amino acids. Trimming shortened V by 2 bases and J by 3 bases, and 13 bases separated the two germline ends. CDR1 and CDR2 (germline): SGHTA, FQGNSA. The DNA of the CDR3 is TGTGCCAGCAGCTTAAAAGGGTCACAGGACTATGGCTACACCTTC. Translation: CASSLKGSQDYGYTF. Variable domain in full (rest from reference TRBV7-2 and TRBJ1-2): GAGVSQSPSNKVTEKGKDVELRCDPISGHTALYWYRQSLGQGLEFLIYFQGNSAPDKSGLPSDRFSAERTGGSVSTLTIQRTQQEDSAVYLCASSLKGSQDYGYTFGSGTRLTVV.